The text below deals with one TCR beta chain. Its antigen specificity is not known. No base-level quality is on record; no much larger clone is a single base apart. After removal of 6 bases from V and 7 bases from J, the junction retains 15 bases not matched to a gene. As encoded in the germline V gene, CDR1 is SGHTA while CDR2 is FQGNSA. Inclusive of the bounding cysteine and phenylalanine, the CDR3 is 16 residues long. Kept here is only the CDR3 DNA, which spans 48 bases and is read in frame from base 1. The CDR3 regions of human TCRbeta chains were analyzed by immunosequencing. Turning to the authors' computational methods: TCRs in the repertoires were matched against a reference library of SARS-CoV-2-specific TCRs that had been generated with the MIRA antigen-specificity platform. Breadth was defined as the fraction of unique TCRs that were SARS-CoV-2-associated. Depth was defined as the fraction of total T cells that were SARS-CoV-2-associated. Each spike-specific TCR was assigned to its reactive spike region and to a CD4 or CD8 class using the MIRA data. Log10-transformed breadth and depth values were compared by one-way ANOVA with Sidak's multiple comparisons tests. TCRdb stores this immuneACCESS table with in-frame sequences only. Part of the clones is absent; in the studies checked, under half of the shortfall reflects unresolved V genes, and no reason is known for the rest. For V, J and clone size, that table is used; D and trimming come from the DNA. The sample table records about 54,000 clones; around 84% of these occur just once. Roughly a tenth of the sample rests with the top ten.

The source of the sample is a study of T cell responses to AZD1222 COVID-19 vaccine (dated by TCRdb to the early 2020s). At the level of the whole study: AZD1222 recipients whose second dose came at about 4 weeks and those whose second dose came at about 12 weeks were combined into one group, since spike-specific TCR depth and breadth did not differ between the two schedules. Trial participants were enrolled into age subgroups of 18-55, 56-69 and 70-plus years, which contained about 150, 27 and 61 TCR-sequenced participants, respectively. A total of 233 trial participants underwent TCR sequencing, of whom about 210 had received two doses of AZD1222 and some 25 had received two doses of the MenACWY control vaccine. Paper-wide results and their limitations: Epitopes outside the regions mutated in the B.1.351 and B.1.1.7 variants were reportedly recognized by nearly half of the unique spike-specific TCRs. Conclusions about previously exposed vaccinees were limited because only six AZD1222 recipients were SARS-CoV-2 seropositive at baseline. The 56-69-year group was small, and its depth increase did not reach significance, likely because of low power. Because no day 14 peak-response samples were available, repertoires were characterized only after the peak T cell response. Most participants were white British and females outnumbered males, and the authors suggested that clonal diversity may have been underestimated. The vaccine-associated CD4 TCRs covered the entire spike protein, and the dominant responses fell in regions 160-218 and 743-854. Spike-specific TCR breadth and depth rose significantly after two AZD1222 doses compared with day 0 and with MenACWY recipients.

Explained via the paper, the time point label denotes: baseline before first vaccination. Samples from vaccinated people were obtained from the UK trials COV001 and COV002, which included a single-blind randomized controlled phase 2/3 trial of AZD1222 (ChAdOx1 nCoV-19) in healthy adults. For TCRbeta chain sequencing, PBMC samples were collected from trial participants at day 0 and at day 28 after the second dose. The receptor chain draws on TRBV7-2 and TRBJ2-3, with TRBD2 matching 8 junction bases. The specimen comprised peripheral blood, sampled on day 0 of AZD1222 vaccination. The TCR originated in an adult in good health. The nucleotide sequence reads TGTGCCAGCAGTTTACGGCGGGGGGTATCGGAGAATACGCAGTATTTT. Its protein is CASSLRRGVSENTQYF. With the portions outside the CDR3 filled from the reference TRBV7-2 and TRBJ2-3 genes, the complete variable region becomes GAGVSQSPSNKVTEKGKDVELRCDPISGHTALYWYRQSLGQGLEFLIYFQGNSAPDKSGLPSDRFSAERTGGSVSTLTIQRTQQEDSAVYLCASSLRRGVSENTQYFGPGTRLTVL.